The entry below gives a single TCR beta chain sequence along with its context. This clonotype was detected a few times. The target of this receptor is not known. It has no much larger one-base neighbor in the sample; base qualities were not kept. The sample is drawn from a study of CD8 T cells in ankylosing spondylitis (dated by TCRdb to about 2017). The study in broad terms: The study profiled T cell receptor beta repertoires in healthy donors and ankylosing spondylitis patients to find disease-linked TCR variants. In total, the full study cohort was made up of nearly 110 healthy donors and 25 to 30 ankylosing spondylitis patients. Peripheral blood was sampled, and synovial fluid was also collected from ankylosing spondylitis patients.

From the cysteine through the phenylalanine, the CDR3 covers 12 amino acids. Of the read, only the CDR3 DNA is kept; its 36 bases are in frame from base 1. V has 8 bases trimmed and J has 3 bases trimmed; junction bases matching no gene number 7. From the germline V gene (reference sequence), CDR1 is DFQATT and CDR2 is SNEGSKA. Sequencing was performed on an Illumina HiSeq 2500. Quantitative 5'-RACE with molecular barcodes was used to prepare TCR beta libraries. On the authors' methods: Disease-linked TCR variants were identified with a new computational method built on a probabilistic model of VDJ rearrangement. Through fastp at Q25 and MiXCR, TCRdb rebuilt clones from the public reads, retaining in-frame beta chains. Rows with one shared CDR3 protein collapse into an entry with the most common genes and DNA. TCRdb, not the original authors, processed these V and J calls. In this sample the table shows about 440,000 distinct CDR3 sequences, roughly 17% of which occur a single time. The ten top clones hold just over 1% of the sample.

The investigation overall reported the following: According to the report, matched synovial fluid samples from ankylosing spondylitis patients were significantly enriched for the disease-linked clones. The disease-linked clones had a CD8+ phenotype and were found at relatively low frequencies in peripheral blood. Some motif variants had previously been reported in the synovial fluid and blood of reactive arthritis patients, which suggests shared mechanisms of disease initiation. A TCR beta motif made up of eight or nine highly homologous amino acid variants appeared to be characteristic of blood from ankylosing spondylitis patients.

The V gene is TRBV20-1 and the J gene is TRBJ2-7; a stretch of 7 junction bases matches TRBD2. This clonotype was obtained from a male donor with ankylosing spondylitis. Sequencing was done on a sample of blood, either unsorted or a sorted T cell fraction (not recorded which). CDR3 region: CSFLGGGYEQYF. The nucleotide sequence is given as TGCAGTTTCCTTGGGGGGGGCTACGAGCAGTACTTC.